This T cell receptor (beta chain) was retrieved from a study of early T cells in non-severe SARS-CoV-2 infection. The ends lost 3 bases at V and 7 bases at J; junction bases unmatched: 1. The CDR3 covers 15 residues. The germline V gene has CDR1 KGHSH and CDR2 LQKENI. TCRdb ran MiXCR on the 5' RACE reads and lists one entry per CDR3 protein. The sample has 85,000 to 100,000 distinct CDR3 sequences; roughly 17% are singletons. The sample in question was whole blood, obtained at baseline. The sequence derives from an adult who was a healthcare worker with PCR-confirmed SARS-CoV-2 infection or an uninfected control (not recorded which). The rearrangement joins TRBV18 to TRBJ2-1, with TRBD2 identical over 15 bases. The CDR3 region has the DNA TGTGCCAGCTCACCCGGGACTAGCGGGAGGAATGAGCAGTTCTTC. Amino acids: CASSPGTSGRNEQFF.